The 18 T cell receptor beta chains below were found in one sample sequenced in a study of shared clonotypes between healthy human individuals. Produced via immunoSEQ multiplex PCR; TCRdb's table is partial and in-frame only. The sample lists under 1,100,000 clones; around 75% were seen once. Sequencing used memory CD4+ T cells sorted from blood. As for subset: CD45RA-negative fraction. Receptors were obtained from a man between 18 and 29 years old in good health.

The rearrangement uses TRBV28 and TRBJ2-2, with a tentative D call TRBD2 (7 bases). V was pared by 2 bases and J by 4 bases, with 14 bases between. The CDR3 covers 16 residues. Germline values: CDR1 MDHEN, CDR2 SYDVKM. The CDR3 region has the DNA TGTGCCAGCAGTTTAGGGAGGGGGGCGAGCACCGGGGAGCTGTTTTTT. Its protein product is CASSLGRGASTGELFF.

The rearrangement uses TRBV2 and TRBJ2-5; 11 bases line up with TRBD1. Trimming removed 6 bases from V and 4 bases from J; junction bases left unmatched: 13. This CDR3 has 17 amino acids. From germline, CDR1 is SNHLY and CDR2 FYNNEI. The CDR3 DNA sequence: TGTGCCAGCAGCCTAAGGCGAGGGGACAGGGGGACAGAGACCCAGTACTTC. Protein product: CASSLRRGDRGTETQYF.

This chain joins TRBV5-8 and TRBJ1-2; 9 bases fit TRBD1. The CDR3 covers 15 residues. V shed 4 bases, J shed 8 bases, and the junction held 12 bases outside the gene matches. CDR1 and CDR2 from the germline V gene are SGHTS and YDEGEE. The CDR3 DNA sequence: TGTGCCAGCAGCCCGGGACAGGGATGGGGAGAAGGCTACACCTTC. Its protein is CASSPGQGWGEGYTF.

J is TRBJ2-1 and V is TRBV7-9; 8 nucleotides match TRBD1. CDR3 length equals 15 residues. The germline gives CDR1 SEHNR, CDR2 FQNEAQ (reference sequence). V was pared by 3 bases and J by 6 bases, with 7 bases of the junction left unmatched. The CDR3 region has the DNA TGTGCCAGCAGCTTGGGGACAGGAGGCATCAATGAGCAGTTCTTC. This gives the protein CASSLGTGGINEQFF. Looking up the rest from reference TRBV7-9 and TRBJ2-1 gives the full variable domain: DTGVSQNPRHKITKRGQNVTFRCDPISEHNRLYWYRQTLGQGPEFLTYFQNEAQLEKSRLLSDRFSAERPKGSFSTLEIQRTEQGDSAMYLCASSLGTGGINEQFFGPGTRLTVL.

V is TRBV5-4 and J is TRBJ2-2; no definite D call. V lost 4 bases and J lost 1, with 11 bases in between. The CDR3 extends over 15 amino acids. Germline CDR1 SGHNT, CDR2 YYREEE (reference sequence). The CDR3 sequence is CASSNARKNTGELFF. CDR3 coding DNA: TGTGCCAGCAGCAATGCCAGGAAGAACACCGGGGAGCTGTTTTTT.

The V call is TRBV10-2, the J call TRBJ2-1, with D unresolved. CDR1 and CDR2 from the germline V gene are WSHSY and SAAADI. The CDR3 is 16 amino acids. The germline V and J ends were trimmed by 1 base and 1 base, with 11 bases remaining between them. This CDR3 reads CASSEYLGRSYNEQFF. The CDR3 DNA reads as TGCGCCAGCAGTGAGTATCTAGGCAGGTCCTACAATGAGCAGTTCTTC.

The J gene is TRBJ2-3, the V gene TRBV4-3; D gene uncertain. The ends were cut back, 0 bases at V and 6 bases at J, with 13 bases in the middle. CDR1 is LGHNA and CDR2 is YSLEER in the germline V gene. The CDR3 is 15 residues long. CDR3 nucleotide sequence: TGCGCCAGCAGCCAAGAGGGAAGGGCTGCGGATACGCAGTATTTT. Translation: CASSQEGRAADTQYF.

With respect to this clone: At one end the junction does not follow the germline gene, possibly because of a read error. Other DNA sequences in this specimen translate into the identical CDR3. The chain links TRBV9 to TRBJ2-1; D tentatively fits TRBD1 or TRBD2 (6 bases each). CDR1 is SGDLS and CDR2 is YYNGEE in the germline V gene. The CDR3 has 15 amino acids. CDR3 protein: CASTVGGSSYNEQFF. CDR3 nucleotides: TGTGCTAGCACCGTAGGGGGGAGCTCCTACAATGAGCAGTTCTTC.

This rearrangement joins TRBV28 to TRBJ2-1, with TRBD2 identical over 10 bases. The germline CDR1 and CDR2 sequences are MDHEN and SYDVKM. CDR3 length equals 15 residues. After removal of 6 bases from V and 4 bases from J, the junction contained 6 bases not matched to a gene. CDR3 loop: CASRPSSGGYNEQFF. In DNA form, the CDR3 reads TGTGCCAGCAGACCTTCTAGCGGGGGATACAATGAGCAGTTCTTC. The variable domain in full, completed from reference TRBV28 and TRBJ2-1, reads DVKVTQSSRYLVKRTGEKVFLECVQDMDHENMFWYRQDPGLGLRLIYFSYDVKMKEKGDIPEGYSVSREKKERFSLILESASTNQTSMYLCASRPSSGGYNEQFFGPGTRLTVL.

This clone was seen a handful of times. J is TRBJ1-2 and V is TRBV29-1; D not resolved. V dropped 6 bases and J dropped 5 bases, with 7 bases sitting between them. Looked up from germline, CDR1 is SQVTM and CDR2 is ANQGSEA. The CDR3 sequence is 10 residues long. In DNA form, the CDR3 reads TGCAGCGTGTCCCAGTATGGCTACACCTTC. Encoded protein: CSVSQYGYTF.

The chain carries TRBV11-2 and TRBJ2-1; 11 nucleotides agree with TRBD2. Germline V gene lookup returns CDR1 SGHAT and CDR2 FQNNGV. The CDR3 is 15 residues long. V dropped 5 bases and J dropped 4; count of bases not matched to a gene: 4. CDR3 coding DNA: TGTGCCAGCAGCCCCCGACTAGCGGGGTACAATGAGCAGTTCTTC. Protein product: CASSPRLAGYNEQFF. The full variable domain, its missing parts supplied by reference TRBV11-2 and TRBJ2-1, is EAGVAQSPRYKIIEKRQSVAFWCNPISGHATLYWYQQILGQGPKLLIQFQNNGVVDDSQLPKDRFSAERLKGVDSTLKIQPAKLEDSAVYLCASSPRLAGYNEQFFGPGTRLTVL.

This rearrangement joins TRBV10-1 to TRBJ2-2, with a tentative D call TRBD1 (6 bases). The CDR3 sequence is 13 residues long. Germline CDR1 reads WNHNN; CDR2 reads SYGVQD (reference sequence). With 4 bases removed from V and 5 bases from J, the gap between germline ends came to 8 bases. The CDR3 DNA reads as TGCGCCAGCAGTGCAGGGGTGACCGGGGAGCTGTTTTTT. Translated, it gives CASSAGVTGELFF.

This clone was seen a few times. J is TRBJ1-1 and V is TRBV5-1, with D perhaps TRBD1 (5 bases). Germline V CDR1 and CDR2: SGHRS, YFSETQ. The CDR3 length is 13 residues. V shed 4 bases and J shed 4 bases, with 11 bases lying between them. CDR3 DNA sequence: TGCGCCAGCAGCGCCGACAGTTTCACTGAAGCTTTCTTT. Translating it yields CASSADSFTEAFF.

The gene calls are TRBV15 and TRBJ1-5; D is perhaps TRBD1 (6 bases). Deletions cut 0 bases from V and 9 bases from J, with 12 bases between. CDR1 LNHNV and CDR2 YYDKDF come from the germline V gene (reference sequence). The CDR3 loop spans 14 amino acids. The DNA for the CDR3 is TGTGCCACCAGCAGAGATGGGGGAGGGGGGCCCCAGCATTTT. Amino acids: CATSRDGGGGPQHF.

The V and J genes are TRBV9 and TRBJ2-3, with D perhaps matching TRBD2 (5 bases). From germline, CDR1 is SGDLS and CDR2 YYNGEE. This CDR3 is 15 amino acids long. The ends were cut back, 0 bases at V and 5 bases at J, with 13 bases in the middle. The CDR3 loop is CASSVDQFAGDTQYF. The CDR3 DNA sequence: TGTGCCAGCAGCGTAGATCAATTTGCGGGAGATACGCAGTATTTT.

As concerns this clone: The sample carries other DNA sequences with the same CDR3. This chain connects TRBV27 to TRBJ1-6, with D maybe TRBD1 (6 bases). This CDR3 is 14 amino acids long. Trimming left V 4 bases short and J 10 bases short, with 14 bases between. CDR1 is MNHEY, CDR2 SMNVEV, per germline (reference sequence). CDR3 amino acids: CASSSTGLGSPLHF. The CDR3 DNA reads TGTGCCAGCAGTTCCACAGGGTTAGGATCACCCCTCCACTTT.

The V and J genes are TRBV19 and TRBJ2-7, with D perhaps matching TRBD1 or TRBD2 (6 bases each). The CDR3 runs to 14 residues. Germline values: CDR1 LNHDA, CDR2 SQIVND (reference sequence). Trimming cost V 6 bases and J 6 bases, with 18 bases left between them. The CDR3 here is CASSPSGASGEQYF. The CDR3 coding sequence is TGTGCCAGTAGCCCCTCGGGGGCTTCGGGCGAGCAGTACTTC.

This chain joins TRBV7-8 and TRBJ2-7, with TRBD1 as a possible D gene (6 bases). V was clipped by 4 bases and J by 0 bases, with 10 bases between them. The length of the CDR3 is 14 residues. In germline, CDR1 is SGHVS, CDR2 FQNEAQ. DNA for the CDR3: TGTGCCAGCAGCTCCGACAGGTTCTCCTACGAGCAGTACTTC. Amino acid sequence: CASSSDRFSYEQYF.